This record concerns one T cell receptor beta chain sequence. The sample originates from a study of blood T cell repertoires in COVID-19. Turning to the study itself: Collection of acute and convalescent COVID-19 samples took place in the United States, Italy and Spain.

Germline values: CDR1 SNHLY, CDR2 FYNNEI. Trimming took off 8 bases at V and 0 bases at J, with 17 bases between the two ends. This CDR3 has 16 amino acids. Method: immunoSEQ multiplex PCR; TCRdb's copy keeps in-frame clones and lacks some. The table includes 110,000 or so clones, 81% detected once. The clonotype was recovered from a man over 45 with acute or convalescent COVID-19. The chain links TRBV2 to TRBJ1-3; TRBD1 might be the D (6 bases). The sample comprised peripheral blood. The CDR3 nucleotides are TGTGCCAGCGTCAGAGCGGGGACAAACTCTGGAAACACCATATATTTT. Protein product: CASVRAGTNSGNTIYF. Filled out from reference TRBV2 and TRBJ1-3, the complete variable domain reads EPEVTQTPSHQVTQMGQEVILRCVPISNHLYFYWYRQILGQKVEFLVSFYNNEISEKSEIFDDQFSVERPDGSNFTLKIRSTKLEDSAMYFCASVRAGTNSGNTIYFGEGSWLTVV.